The clone carrying this TCR beta chain was recorded only once. This sample was included in a study of blood T cell repertoires in COVID-19. Study details: Acute-phase and convalescent COVID-19 samples originated in the United States, Italy and Spain. T cells, B-cell-depleted T cells, or PBMCs provided the cDNA or gDNA that served as material.

How the authors handled the data: From reference gene primer amplification, estimates of nucleated cell counts were derived. The method was immunoSEQ multiplex PCR; TCRdb's version includes in-frame clones alone and lacks a portion of them. V and J calls and clone size follow that table, whereas D and trimming were derived from the DNA. The sample shows roughly 700,000 clones, approximately 90% of them seen only once. The V and J ends lost 3 bases and 10 bases respectively, with 10 bases between them. This CDR3 has 12 residues. V and J are TRBV12-3 or TRBV12-4 and TRBJ2-1; D gene unclear. The source is a woman aged 18-29 years with acute or convalescent COVID-19. Sequences were obtained from peripheral blood. The CDR3 loop reads CASSFTVREQFF. CDR3 nucleotides: TGTGCCAGCAGTTTTACGGTCCGCGAGCAGTTCTTC.